The T cell receptor beta chain under discussion was sequenced for a study of blood T cell repertoires in COVID-19. Background on the study: In each case, the material was cDNA or gDNA derived from T cells, B-cell-depleted T cells, or PBMCs.

In the original analysis: Estimation of nucleated cell counts relied on the amplification of reference gene primers. This table comes from immunoSEQ multiplex PCR, and its TCRdb copy is limited to in-frame clones, with some not included. For V, J and clone size, that table is used; D and trimming come from the DNA. Of tens of thousands of clones in the sample, around 82% were seen once. This clonotype was sampled from a man aged 50 or older with active or convalescent COVID-19. Material for sequencing was peripheral blood.

CDR3 DNA: TGCACCAGCAGCCACAACCAGAGGGGGGGACTTCTCGATACGCAGTATTTT. Amino acids: CTSSHNQRGGLLDTQYF. This sequence joins TRBV1 and TRBJ2-3; the table assigns TRBD2, which was not confirmed against the DNA. TRBV1 is a pseudogene locus. CDR3 length: 17 residues.